The sequence of this T cell receptor beta chain was determined in a study of T cell repertoires in cytomegalovirus infection (dated by TCRdb to about 2019). Turning to the overall study: Alongside well-studied HLA-B-restricted epitopes, the peptide stimulations were aimed at recently identified HLA-C-restricted CMV epitopes, whose presentation resists viral immunomodulation. Because public TCR beta signatures pointed to carriage of CMV infection together with the matching HLA type, the HLA type of each donor mattered for the analysis.

The sample was run on an Illumina HiSeq 1500. The raw public data were reprocessed by TCRdb itself: fastp quality trimming at Q25, MiXCR clonotype calling, in-frame beta chains only. Each record represents a unique CDR3 protein, reported with the most common genes and DNA among its rows. Across this sample there are 350,000 to 400,000 distinct CDR3 sequences, with approximately 35% seen only once. The ten largest clones represent about 13% of the sample. Findings and caveats that apply to the study as a whole: In both this cohort and an independent 352-donor cohort, the cumulative frequency of public TCR beta family members distinguished carriers of CMV infection plus the relevant HLA type. The ex vivo response was dominated by HLA-C-restricted CMV-specific TCR beta clonotypes, and the single most frequent clonotype in two of eight donors was supplied by these HLA-C-restricted clonotypes.

As concerns this clonotype: The target of this receptor is not known. There are no base qualities to consult, and no much larger clone falls within one base.

The treatment or condition label, read with the paper, signifies: in vitro stimulation with specific CMV peptide epitopes to enrich CMV-specific T cells. From the cysteine through the phenylalanine, the CDR3 covers 15 amino acids. Only CDR3 DNA is held: 45 bases, read in frame from base 1. Per the germline V gene, SGHTA is the CDR1 and FQGNSA is the CDR2. For this chain, trimming is 3 bases at the V end and 4 bases at the J end, and the number of junction bases without a gene match is 4. The TCR comes from a human donor in good health (CMV status not recorded). Some clones in this sample may be carry-over from other donors' samples. The sample was cultured PBMCs, taken from culture after CMV antigen stimulation. The chain was built from TRBV7-2 and TRBJ2-1, with 9 central nucleotides matching TRBD1. The CDR3 protein is CASSFWGQGYNEQFF. Here is the DNA: TGTGCCAGCAGCTTCTGGGGACAGGGTTACAATGAGCAGTTCTTC.